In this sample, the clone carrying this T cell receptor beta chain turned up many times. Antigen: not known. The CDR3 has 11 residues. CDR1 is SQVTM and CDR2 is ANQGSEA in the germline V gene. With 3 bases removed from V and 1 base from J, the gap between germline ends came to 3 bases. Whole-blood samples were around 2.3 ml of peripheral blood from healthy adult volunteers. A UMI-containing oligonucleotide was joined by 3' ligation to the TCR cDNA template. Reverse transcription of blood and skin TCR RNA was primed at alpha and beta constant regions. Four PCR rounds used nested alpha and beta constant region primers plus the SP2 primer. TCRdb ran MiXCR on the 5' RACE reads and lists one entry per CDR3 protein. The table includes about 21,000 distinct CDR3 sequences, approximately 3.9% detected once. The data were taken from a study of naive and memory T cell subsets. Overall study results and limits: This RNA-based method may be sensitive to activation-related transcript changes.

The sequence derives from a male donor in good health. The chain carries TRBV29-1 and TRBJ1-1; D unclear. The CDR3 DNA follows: TGCAGCGTTGACTGGAACACTGAAGCTTTCTTT. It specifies CSVDWNTEAFF.